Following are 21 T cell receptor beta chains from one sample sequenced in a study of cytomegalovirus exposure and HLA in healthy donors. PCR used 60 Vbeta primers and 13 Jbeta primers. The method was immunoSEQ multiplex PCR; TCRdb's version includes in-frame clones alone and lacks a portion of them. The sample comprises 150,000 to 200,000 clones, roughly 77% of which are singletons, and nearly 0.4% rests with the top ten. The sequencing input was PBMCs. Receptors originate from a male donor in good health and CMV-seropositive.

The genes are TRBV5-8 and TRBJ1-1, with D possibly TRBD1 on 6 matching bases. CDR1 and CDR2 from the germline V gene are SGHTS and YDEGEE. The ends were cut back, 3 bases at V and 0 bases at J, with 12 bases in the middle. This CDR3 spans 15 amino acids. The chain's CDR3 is CASSSDGQLNTEAFF. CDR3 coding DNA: TGTGCCAGCAGCTCGGATGGACAGTTGAACACTGAAGCTTTCTTT.

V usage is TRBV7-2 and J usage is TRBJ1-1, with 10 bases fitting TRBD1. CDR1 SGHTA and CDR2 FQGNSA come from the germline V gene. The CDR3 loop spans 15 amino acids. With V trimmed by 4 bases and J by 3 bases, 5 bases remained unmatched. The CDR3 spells CASSSGTGVYTEAFF. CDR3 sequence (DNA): TGTGCCAGCAGCTCCGGGACAGGGGTTTACACTGAAGCTTTCTTT. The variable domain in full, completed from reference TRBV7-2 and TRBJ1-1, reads GAGVSQSPSNKVTEKGKDVELRCDPISGHTALYWYRQSLGQGLEFLIYFQGNSAPDKSGLPSDRFSAERTGGSVSTLTIQRTQQEDSAVYLCASSSGTGVYTEAFFGQGTRLTVV.

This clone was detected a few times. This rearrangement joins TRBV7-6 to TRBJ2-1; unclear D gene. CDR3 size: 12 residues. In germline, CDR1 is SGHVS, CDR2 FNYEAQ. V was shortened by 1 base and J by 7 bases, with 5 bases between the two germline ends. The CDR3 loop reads CASSLVSNEQFF. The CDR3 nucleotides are TGTGCCAGCAGCTTAGTGAGTAATGAGCAGTTCTTC. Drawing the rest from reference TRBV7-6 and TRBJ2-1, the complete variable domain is GAGVSQSPRYKVTKRGQDVALRCDPISGHVSLYWYRQALGQGPEFLTYFNYEAQQDKSGLPNDRFSAERPEGSISTLTIQRTEQRDSAMYRCASSLVSNEQFFGPGTRLTVL.

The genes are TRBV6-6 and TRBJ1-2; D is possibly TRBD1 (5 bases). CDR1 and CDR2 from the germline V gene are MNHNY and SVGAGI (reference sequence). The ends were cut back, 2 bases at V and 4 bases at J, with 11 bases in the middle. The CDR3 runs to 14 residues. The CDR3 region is CASSYRQSPYGYTF. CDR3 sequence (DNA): TGTGCCAGCAGTTACCGACAGTCCCCCTATGGCTACACCTTC.

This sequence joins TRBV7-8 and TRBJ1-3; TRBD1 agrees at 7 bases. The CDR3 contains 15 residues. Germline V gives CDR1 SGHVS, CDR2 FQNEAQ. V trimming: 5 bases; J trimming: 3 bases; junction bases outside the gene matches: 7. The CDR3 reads CASSRTGARGNTIYF. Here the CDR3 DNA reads TGTGCCAGCAGCAGAACAGGGGCTCGTGGAAACACCATATATTTT.

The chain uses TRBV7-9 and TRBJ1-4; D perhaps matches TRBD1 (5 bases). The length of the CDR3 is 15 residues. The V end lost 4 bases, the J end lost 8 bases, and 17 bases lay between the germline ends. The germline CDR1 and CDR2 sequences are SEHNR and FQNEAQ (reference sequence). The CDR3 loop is CASSSHRGKGEKLFF. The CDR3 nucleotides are TGTGCCAGCAGCTCTCATAGGGGAAAAGGCGAAAAACTGTTTTTT.

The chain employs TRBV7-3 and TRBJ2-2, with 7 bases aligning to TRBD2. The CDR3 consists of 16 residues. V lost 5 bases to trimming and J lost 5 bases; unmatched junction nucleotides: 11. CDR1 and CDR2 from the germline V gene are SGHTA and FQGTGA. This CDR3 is CASSAPGTTATGELFF. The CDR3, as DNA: TGTGCCAGCAGCGCCCCCGGGACTACTGCAACCGGGGAGCTGTTTTTT.

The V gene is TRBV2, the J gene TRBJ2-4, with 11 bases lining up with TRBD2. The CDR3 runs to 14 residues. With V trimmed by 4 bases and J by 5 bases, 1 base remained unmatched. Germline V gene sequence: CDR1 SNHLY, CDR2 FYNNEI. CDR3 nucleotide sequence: TGTGCCAGCAGTGTGGGACTAGCGGAAAACATTCAGTACTTC. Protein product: CASSVGLAENIQYF.

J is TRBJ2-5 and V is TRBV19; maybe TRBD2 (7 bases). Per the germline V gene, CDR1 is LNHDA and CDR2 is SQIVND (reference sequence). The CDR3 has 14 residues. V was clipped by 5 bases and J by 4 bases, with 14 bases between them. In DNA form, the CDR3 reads TGTGCCAGTAGTCGCGAGGGGGGGGTAGAGACCCAGTACTTC. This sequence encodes CASSREGGVETQYF.

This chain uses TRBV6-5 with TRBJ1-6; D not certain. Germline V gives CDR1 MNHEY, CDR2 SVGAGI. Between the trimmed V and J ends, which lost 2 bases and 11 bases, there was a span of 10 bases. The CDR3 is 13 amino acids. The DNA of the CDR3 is TGTGCCAGCAGTTACGGGGAGGATACACCCCTCCACTTT. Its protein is CASSYGEDTPLHF.

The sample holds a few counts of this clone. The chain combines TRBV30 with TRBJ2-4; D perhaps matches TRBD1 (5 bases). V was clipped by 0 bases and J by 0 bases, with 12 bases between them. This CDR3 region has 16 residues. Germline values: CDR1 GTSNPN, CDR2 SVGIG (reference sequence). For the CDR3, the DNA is TGTGCCTGGAGTGTACCCAGGGTGCTAGCCAAAAACATTCAGTACTTC. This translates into CAWSVPRVLAKNIQYF.

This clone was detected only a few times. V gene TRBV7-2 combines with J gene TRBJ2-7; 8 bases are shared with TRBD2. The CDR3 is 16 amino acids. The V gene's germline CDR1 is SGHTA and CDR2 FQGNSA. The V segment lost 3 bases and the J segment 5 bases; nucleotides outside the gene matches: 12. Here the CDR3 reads CASSLSSGGPFNEQYF. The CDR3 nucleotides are TGTGCCAGCAGCTTGAGTTCGGGAGGGCCTTTCAACGAGCAGTACTTC.

The CDR3 loop reads CASMSLARAKNIQYF. CDR3 DNA: TGTGCCAGTATGAGCCTCGCTCGGGCCAAAAACATTCAGTACTTC. V is TRBV19 and J is TRBJ2-4; D not resolved. CDR3 size: 15 residues. CDR1 and CDR2 (germline): LNHDA, SQIVND (reference sequence). V gave up 7 bases and J gave up 1 base, with 14 bases separating them.

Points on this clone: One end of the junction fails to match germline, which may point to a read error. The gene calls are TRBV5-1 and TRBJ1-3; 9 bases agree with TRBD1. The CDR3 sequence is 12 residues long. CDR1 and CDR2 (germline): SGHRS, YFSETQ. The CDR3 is CASSLDRGLLRF. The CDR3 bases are TGCGCCAGCAGCTTGGACAGGGGGCTGTTAAGGTTT.

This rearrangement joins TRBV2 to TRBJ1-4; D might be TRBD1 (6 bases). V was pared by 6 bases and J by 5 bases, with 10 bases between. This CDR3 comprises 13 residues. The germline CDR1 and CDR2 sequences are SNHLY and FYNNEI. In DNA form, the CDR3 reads TGTGCCAGCAGAGGGGGTGAGAATGAAAAACTGTTTTTT. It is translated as CASRGGENEKLFF.

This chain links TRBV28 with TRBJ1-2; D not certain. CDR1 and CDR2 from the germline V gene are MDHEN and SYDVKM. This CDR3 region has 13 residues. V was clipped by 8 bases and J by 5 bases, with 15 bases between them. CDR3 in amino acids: CASAYSQSYGYTF. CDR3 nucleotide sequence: TGTGCCAGCGCCTACAGTCAGTCGTATGGCTACACCTTC.

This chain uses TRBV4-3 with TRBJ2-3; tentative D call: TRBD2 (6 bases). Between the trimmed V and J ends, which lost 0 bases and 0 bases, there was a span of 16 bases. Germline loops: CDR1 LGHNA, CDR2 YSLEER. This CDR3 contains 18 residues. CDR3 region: CASSQDRVSSGSTDTQYF. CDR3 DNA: TGCGCCAGCAGCCAAGATAGGGTGTCAAGCGGGAGCACAGATACGCAGTATTTT.

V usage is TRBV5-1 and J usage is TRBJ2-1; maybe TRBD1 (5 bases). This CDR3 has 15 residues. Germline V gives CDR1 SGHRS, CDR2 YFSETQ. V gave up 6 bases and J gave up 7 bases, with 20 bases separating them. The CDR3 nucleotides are TGCGCCAGCACAGGGCTACGCGGTGTCGGAAATGAGCAGTTCTTC. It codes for CASTGLRGVGNEQFF.

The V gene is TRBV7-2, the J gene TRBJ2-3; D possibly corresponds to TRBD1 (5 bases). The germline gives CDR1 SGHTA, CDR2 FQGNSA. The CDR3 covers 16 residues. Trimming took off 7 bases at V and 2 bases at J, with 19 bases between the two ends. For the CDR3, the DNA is TGTGCCAGCATCCGAGCTTGGGCAGGGAACACAGATACGCAGTATTTT. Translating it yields CASIRAWAGNTDTQYF. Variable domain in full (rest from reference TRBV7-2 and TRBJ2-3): GAGVSQSPSNKVTEKGKDVELRCDPISGHTALYWYRQSLGQGLEFLIYFQGNSAPDKSGLPSDRFSAERTGGSVSTLTIQRTQQEDSAVYLCASIRAWAGNTDTQYFGPGTRLTVL.

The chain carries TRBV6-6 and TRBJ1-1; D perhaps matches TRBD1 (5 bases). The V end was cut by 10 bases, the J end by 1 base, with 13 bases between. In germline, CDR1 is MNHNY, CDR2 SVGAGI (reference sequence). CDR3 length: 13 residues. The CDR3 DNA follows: TGTGCCATCTCCTTGACAGAGAACACTGAAGCTTTCTTT. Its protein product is CAISLTENTEAFF.

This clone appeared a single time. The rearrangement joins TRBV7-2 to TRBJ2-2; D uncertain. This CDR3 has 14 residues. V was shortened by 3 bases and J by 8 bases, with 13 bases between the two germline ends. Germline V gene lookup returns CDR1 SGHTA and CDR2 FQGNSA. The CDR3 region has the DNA TGTGCCAGCAGCTTCCCAAACTCAGCGGGGGAGCTGTTTTTT. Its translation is CASSFPNSAGELFF.